These 20 T cell receptor beta chains came from one sample sequenced in a study of shared clonotypes between healthy human individuals. Method: immunoSEQ multiplex PCR; TCRdb's copy keeps in-frame clones and lacks some. This sample has under 2.5 million clones, with 92% found just once. The sequenced sample was naive CD4+ T cells from PBMCs. The subset here: CD45RA+ positively selected. The receptors derive from a man aged 18 to 35 in good health. Some clones in this sample may be carry-over from other donors' samples.

The V gene is TRBV13, the J gene TRBJ1-5, with 8 bases that match TRBD1. V shed 3 bases and J 4 bases; nucleotides not matched to a gene: 2. From germline, CDR1 is PRHDT and CDR2 FYEKMQ (reference sequence). The CDR3 runs 14 residues. CDR3 residues: CASSFGTGNQPQHF. CDR3 in DNA: TGTGCCAGCAGCTTTGGGACAGGTAATCAGCCCCAGCATTTT.

The genes are TRBV27 and TRBJ1-2, with 10 nucleotides matching TRBD1. V trimming: 9 bases; J trimming: 7 bases; junction bases outside the gene matches: 20. Germline loops: CDR1 MNHEY, CDR2 SMNVEV (reference sequence). This CDR3 has 17 amino acids. The chain's CDR3 is CASRQGAVSLGLGGYTF. Written as DNA, the CDR3 is TGTGCCAGTCGACAGGGGGCGGTCTCTCTCGGGCTCGGTGGCTACACCTTC.

V is TRBV5-1 and J is TRBJ1-1; 7 bases map to TRBD1. The CDR3 loop spans 14 amino acids. Germline V gene lookup returns CDR1 SGHRS and CDR2 YFSETQ. The junction had 8 bases not matched to a gene; V was cut back by 4 bases and J by 5 bases. The CDR3 DNA reads TGCGCCAGCAGCACCGACAGGGTAGGAACTGAAGCTTTCTTT. Its translation is CASSTDRVGTEAFF.

This chain connects TRBV19 to TRBJ1-5, with 7 nucleotides matching TRBD1. Unmatched junction bases numbered 8, after V lost 6 bases and J lost 9 bases. CDR1 and CDR2 from the germline V gene are LNHDA and SQIVND (reference sequence). This CDR3 has 13 residues. This CDR3 reads CASRQGNFGPQHF. DNA of the CDR3: TGTGCCAGTAGACAGGGGAATTTCGGGCCCCAGCATTTT. Full variable domain (missing parts from reference TRBV19 and TRBJ1-5): DGGITQSPKYLFRKEGQNVTLSCEQNLNHDAMYWYRQDPGQGLRLIYYSQIVNDFQKGDIAEGYSVSREKKESFPLTVTSAQKNPTAFYLCASRQGNFGPQHFGDGTRLSIL.

The chain couples TRBV27 to TRBJ1-5; TRBD1 matches 10 bases. V dropped 6 bases and J dropped 4; count of bases not matched to a gene: 12. This CDR3 spans 17 amino acids. Germline V gives CDR1 MNHEY, CDR2 SMNVEV (reference sequence). The CDR3 sequence is CASRPTGTGAPNQPQHF. The DNA of the CDR3 is TGTGCCAGCAGACCTACCGGGACAGGGGCGCCGAATCAGCCCCAGCATTTT.

Concerning this clone: This same CDR3 is encoded by further DNA sequences in the sample. The genes are TRBV10-2 and TRBJ1-2; TRBD1 is a possible D gene (6 bases). Trimming took off 3 bases at V and 1 base at J, with 6 bases between the two ends. CDR1 is WSHSY and CDR2 is SAAADI in the germline V gene. This CDR3 spans 13 amino acids. The CDR3 loop reads CASSEGGNYGYTF. The CDR3, as DNA: TGCGCCAGCAGTGAAGGGGGTAACTATGGCTACACCTTC.

V and J are TRBV2 and TRBJ2-1; 10 bases match TRBD2. In germline, CDR1 is SNHLY, CDR2 FYNNEI. The CDR3 sequence is 14 residues long. V was clipped by 11 bases and J by 9 bases; unmatched bases: 13. The CDR3 protein is CAGRSVAGGLEQFF. The CDR3 nucleotides read TGTGCCGGCCGTTCGGTAGCGGGAGGTCTTGAGCAGTTCTTC.

On this clone itself: This sample includes further DNA sequences coding for the same CDR3. The CDR3 region has the DNA TGCGCCAGCAGCTTGGGTGGGGGAAACACTGAAGCTTTCTTT. Encoded protein: CASSLGGGNTEAFF. The chain uses TRBV5-1 and TRBJ1-1, with a possible D match to TRBD1 (5 bases). Germline V CDR1 and CDR2: SGHRS, YFSETQ. The CDR3 sequence is 14 residues long. The V and J ends lost 0 bases and 2 bases respectively, with 8 bases between them. Based on the CDR3 plus reference TRBV5-1 and TRBJ1-1, the full variable domain is KAGVTQTPRYLIKTRGQQVTLSCSPISGHRSVSWYQQTPGQGLQFLFEYFSETQRNKGNFPGRFSGRQFSNSRSEMNVSTLELGDSALYLCASSLGGGNTEAFFGQGTRLTVV.

A remark on this clone: The sample carries other DNA sequences with the same CDR3. The CDR3 DNA follows: TGTGCCAGCTCACCACGATCCGGGCAAGAGACCCAGTACTTC. Its protein is CASSPRSGQETQYF. V usage is TRBV18 and J usage is TRBJ2-5; no firm D call. The ends were cut back, 1 base at V and 2 bases at J, with 8 bases in the middle. Germline CDR1 reads KGHSH; CDR2 reads LQKENI. The CDR3 is 14 residues long. Full variable domain (outside the CDR3, taken from reference TRBV18 and TRBJ2-5): NAGVMQNPRHLVRRRGQEARLRCSPMKGHSHVYWYRQLPEEGLKFMVYLQKENIIDESGMPKERFSAEFPKEGPSILRIQQVVRGDSAAYFCASSPRSGQETQYFGPGTRLLVL.

The genes are TRBV5-1 and TRBJ2-7; a possible D gene is TRBD1 (6 bases). Germline loops: CDR1 SGHRS, CDR2 YFSETQ. The germline V and J ends were trimmed by 4 bases and 2 bases, with 19 bases remaining between them. The CDR3 has 16 residues. This CDR3 reads CASSQTPQGVAYEQYF. CDR3 nucleotides: TGCGCCAGCAGCCAAACTCCACAGGGCGTCGCCTACGAGCAGTACTTC.

On this clone: Other nucleotide sequences from this sample produce the same CDR3. The CDR3 protein is CASSLGAGTYEQYF. CDR3 DNA: TGCGCCAGCAGCTTGGGTGCGGGAACTTACGAGCAGTACTTC. This sequence joins TRBV5-1 and TRBJ2-7; D is possibly TRBD2 (6 bases). CDR1 is SGHRS and CDR2 is YFSETQ in the germline V gene. V shed 0 bases and J shed 4 bases, with 11 bases lying between them. The CDR3 has 14 amino acids.

This chain uses TRBV10-1 with TRBJ2-2; no clear D. This CDR3 comprises 12 residues. CDR1 is WNHNN, CDR2 SYGVQD, per germline (reference sequence). V was clipped by 3 bases and J by 3 bases, with 2 bases between them. CDR3 sequence reads: CASSEHTGELFF. The CDR3 DNA reads as TGCGCCAGCAGTGAACACACCGGGGAGCTGTTTTTT.

The rearrangement links TRBV5-1 to TRBJ2-3; 13 bases align to TRBD2. V dropped 3 bases and J dropped 3; count of bases not matched to a gene: 4. The V gene's germline CDR1 is SGHRS and CDR2 YFSETQ. This CDR3 comprises 16 residues. The DNA of the CDR3 is TGCGCCAGCAGCTGGCAACTAGCGGGAGGGACAGATACGCAGTATTTT. It is translated as CASSWQLAGGTDTQYF.

This chain connects TRBV11-3 to TRBJ2-2; perhaps TRBD1 as D (5 bases). Germline-derived CDR1 and CDR2 are SGHNT and YENEEA. Trimming pared 5 bases from V and 6 bases from J, leaving 7 bases between. This CDR3 has 12 residues. CDR3 DNA: TGTGCCAGCAGCATGGGGCCCGGGGAGCTGTTTTTT. It translates to CASSMGPGELFF.

The rearrangement uses TRBV25-1 and TRBJ1-4, with a possible D match to TRBD1 (6 bases). The V and J ends lost 6 bases and 8 bases respectively, with 13 bases between them. The germline gives CDR1 MGHDK, CDR2 SYGVNS. The CDR3 contains 13 residues. The CDR3 spells CASRARGREKLFF. The CDR3 coding sequence is TGTGCCAGCAGGGCCAGGGGCAGGGAAAAACTGTTTTTT.

The chain joins TRBV10-3 to TRBJ2-7, with 7 bases lining up with TRBD2. The V gene's germline CDR1 is ENHRY and CDR2 SYGVKD. The CDR3 runs 14 residues. The V segment lost 4 bases and the J segment 0 bases; nucleotides outside the gene matches: 3. The DNA of the CDR3 is TGTGCCATCAGTGCCCCGGGAGGCTCCTACGAGCAGTACTTC. Translation: CAISAPGGSYEQYF.

The chain recombines TRBV7-6 with TRBJ2-1; TRBD2 matches at 7 bases. The trim removed 3 bases at V and 2 bases at J, leaving 1 base unmatched. This CDR3 contains 14 residues. Germline V gene data show CDR1 as SGHVS and CDR2 as FNYEAQ. The CDR3 here is CASSLAGAYNEQFF. The CDR3 DNA is TGTGCCAGCAGCTTGGCGGGGGCCTACAATGAGCAGTTCTTC.

The CDR3 region is CASSLMQAGNNEKLFF. Written as DNA, the CDR3 is TGTGCCAGCAGCTTAATGCAGGCAGGAAATAATGAAAAACTGTTTTTT. The chain couples TRBV11-2 to TRBJ1-4; the D is unclear. The CDR3 length is 16 residues. Germline V gene sequence: CDR1 SGHAT, CDR2 FQNNGV. V was cut by 2 bases and J by 4 bases, with 14 bases left in between.

The rearrangement joins TRBV5-1 to TRBJ2-1; no definite D call. Trimming stripped 2 bases from V and 5 bases from J, with 17 bases between. This CDR3 comprises 16 residues. The germline CDR1 and CDR2 sequences are SGHRS and YFSETQ. The CDR3 here is CASSFSVSVEDNEQFF. The CDR3 DNA is TGCGCCAGCAGCTTTTCGGTGTCGGTAGAGGACAATGAGCAGTTCTTC.

This clone was observed a single time. The gene calls are TRBV5-1 and TRBJ2-1; TRBD1 is a possible D gene (5 bases). The CDR3 totals 14 residues. Looked up from germline, CDR1 is SGHRS and CDR2 is YFSETQ. The V and J ends lost 4 bases and 6 bases respectively, with 14 bases between them. DNA of the CDR3: TGCGCCAGCAGCGAAGCTCCTGACAGCAATGAGCAGTTCTTC. It is translated as CASSEAPDSNEQFF.